Below, 25 T cell receptor beta chains from the same sample are listed, as sequenced in a study of beta chain features in type 1 diabetes. Every isolated RNA sample was fully reverse transcribed, so sequencing captured expressed TCRB transcripts. Assay: immunoSEQ multiplex PCR; the TCRdb copy retains only in-frame clones and omits some. The table shows around 500,000 clones, with 30% occurring only once. The source material was naive CD4+ T cells from blood. These receptors all come from a young man in good health.

The chain combines TRBV2 with TRBJ1-5; no clear D gene. Trimming shortened V by 9 bases and J by 1 base, and 13 bases separated the two germline ends. The germline CDR1 and CDR2 sequences are SNHLY and FYNNEI. The CDR3 covers 14 residues. The chain's CDR3 is CASSAYASNQPQHF. The CDR3 coding sequence is TGTGCCAGTTCGGCGTATGCCAGCAATCAGCCCCAGCATTTT.

The rearrangement uses TRBV7-9 and TRBJ2-1; 10 bases agree with TRBD2. The CDR3 loop spans 15 amino acids. J lost 8 bases, V lost 2 bases, and 6 bases had no gene match. The germline gives CDR1 SEHNR, CDR2 FQNEAQ (reference sequence). CDR3 DNA sequence: TGTGCCAGCAGCTTAAGTAGCGGGAGGCACTATGAGCAGTTCTTC. Amino acids: CASSLSSGRHYEQFF.

The V gene is TRBV5-1, the J gene TRBJ2-7, with D perhaps TRBD1 or TRBD2 (6 bases each). V was cut by 4 bases and J by 3 bases, with 14 bases left in between. CDR1 and CDR2 (germline): SGHRS, YFSETQ. The CDR3 runs 14 residues. The DNA for the CDR3 is TGCGCCAGCAGCCGGAGGGACACCGACTACGAGCAGTACTTC. Translated: CASSRRDTDYEQYF.

The CDR3, as DNA: TGTGCCTGGAGTGGACGGACAGGGGCGTCCTACGAGCAGTACTTC. This gives the protein CAWSGRTGASYEQYF. The chain couples TRBV30 to TRBJ2-7, with 9 bases lining up with TRBD1. The CDR3 loop spans 15 amino acids. The junction had 5 bases not matched to a gene; V was cut back by 1 base and J by 1 base. CDR1 GTSNPN and CDR2 SVGIG come from the germline V gene (reference sequence).

J is TRBJ2-1 and V is TRBV2; 7 nucleotides match TRBD2. With V trimmed by 8 bases and J by 4 bases, 8 bases remained unmatched. Germline CDR1 SNHLY, CDR2 FYNNEI. The CDR3 sequence is 14 residues long. The CDR3 coding sequence is TGTGCCAGCGGGGGGGACTCCTCATACAATGAGCAGTTCTTC. It translates to CASGGDSSYNEQFF.

CDR3 loop: CATSRDQSWRTGELFF. The CDR3 coding sequence is TGTGCCACCAGCAGAGATCAGTCGTGGCGCACCGGGGAGCTGTTTTTT. J is TRBJ2-2 and V is TRBV15; D unclear. The V gene lost 0 bases and the J gene lost 4 bases, with 12 bases spanning the gap. The CDR3 runs to 16 residues. Germline V lookup: CDR1 LNHNV, CDR2 YYDKDF (reference sequence).

The chain links TRBV10-3 to TRBJ2-7, with 9 nucleotides matching TRBD1. The CDR3 loop spans 16 amino acids. The V gene end was trimmed by 0 bases and the J gene end by 5 bases; junction bases not matched to a gene: 8. Germline CDR1 is ENHRY and CDR2 is SYGVKD. For the CDR3, the DNA is TGTGCCATCAGTGAGTCCGGGGGACAGGGATCGAACGAGCAGTACTTC. The encoded protein is CAISESGGQGSNEQYF.

V and J are TRBV11-2 and TRBJ2-5; D is tentatively TRBD1 or TRBD2 (5 bases each). V lost 2 bases and J 6 bases, leaving 16 bases between the germline ends. Germline V gene data show CDR1 as SGHAT and CDR2 as FQNNGV. CDR3 length: 15 residues. In DNA form, the CDR3 reads TGTGCCAGCAGCTTACAGAATAGAGGGGCAAAGACCCAGTACTTC. This encodes CASSLQNRGAKTQYF.

The CDR3 DNA reads TGTGCCATCAGGGGACTGGGTTTAGAGACCCAGTACTTC. This encodes CAIRGLGLETQYF. The chain has TRBV10-3 and TRBJ2-5; perhaps TRBD2 as D (6 bases). This CDR3 region has 13 residues. Trimming shortened V by 6 bases and J by 4 bases, and 12 bases separated the two germline ends. CDR1 is ENHRY, CDR2 SYGVKD, per germline.

V is TRBV27 and J is TRBJ2-2, with 9 bases matching TRBD2. Looked up from germline, CDR1 is MNHEY and CDR2 is SMNVEV (reference sequence). The CDR3 is 15 residues long. V was pared by 2 bases and J by 8 bases, with 6 bases of the junction left unmatched. The chain's CDR3 is CASSLAASGKGELFF. DNA of the CDR3: TGTGCCAGCAGTTTAGCGGCTAGCGGGAAAGGGGAGCTGTTTTTT.

This clone has just a few counts. The DNA is omitted, as the CDR3 cannot be located on it reliably, and the CDR3 follows TCRdb's listing. This chain uses TRBV27 with TRBJ2-7; TRBD2, the table's D call, lacks a check against the DNA. Termini included, the CDR3 measures 15 amino acids. Per germline, CDR1 MNHEY and CDR2 SMNVEV (reference sequence). CDR3 loop: CASSTSGGGFYEQYF.

The chain joins TRBV2 to TRBJ2-3; a possible D gene is TRBD1 (6 bases). The V gene's germline CDR1 is SNHLY and CDR2 FYNNEI. V was clipped by 5 bases and J by 4 bases, with 19 bases between them. There are 16 residues in the CDR3. CDR3 sequence: CASSYLQGPGADTQYF. The CDR3 DNA follows: TGTGCCAGCAGTTACCTACAGGGACCAGGAGCAGATACGCAGTATTTT.

This clone is a singleton in its sample. This sample also contains other DNA sequences that code for the same CDR3. V gene TRBV9 combines with J gene TRBJ2-5; D is undetermined. CDR1 is SGDLS and CDR2 is YYNGEE in the germline V gene. This CDR3 region has 13 residues. Deletions cut 2 bases from V and 1 base from J, with 6 bases between. CDR3 in DNA: TGTGCCAGCAGCGTGCGTCTCCAAGAGACCCAGTACTTC. Protein product: CASSVRLQETQYF.

V is TRBV30 and J is TRBJ1-1; D is uncertain. Trimming stripped 0 bases from V and 3 bases from J, with 11 bases between. The CDR3 sequence is 14 residues long. Germline V gene data show CDR1 as GTSNPN and CDR2 as SVGIG (reference sequence). Here the CDR3 DNA reads TGTGCCTGGAGTGTAAAGGGCCCTCACACTGAAGCTTTCTTT. It yields the protein CAWSVKGPHTEAFF.

This clone was counted a few times. The chain combines TRBV30 with TRBJ2-1; 7 nucleotides agree with TRBD2. The V and J ends lost 0 bases and 10 bases, in that order; junction bases with no gene match: 21. CDR3 size: 18 residues. Germline CDR1 and CDR2: GTSNPN and SVGIG (reference sequence). CDR3 coding DNA: TGTGCCTGGAGTGTACTCCGGCTAGCGGTACTCAAATTTTTAGAGCAGTTCTTC. This translates into CAWSVLRLAVLKFLEQFF. Drawing the rest from reference TRBV30 and TRBJ2-1, the complete variable domain is SQTIHQWPATLVQPVGSPLSLECTVEGTSNPNLYWYRQAAGRGLQLLFYSVGIGQISSEVPQNLSASRPQDRQFILSSKKLLLSDSGFYLCAWSVLRLAVLKFLEQFFGPGTRLTVL.

This clone was detected only a few times. CDR3 nucleotides: TGTGCCAGCAGTTTTGAGGGAGGGCCCTACGAGCAGTACTTC. Translating it yields CASSFEGGPYEQYF. The chain is built from TRBV27 and TRBJ2-7; 7 bases are shared with TRBD2. The CDR3 length is 14 residues. Trimming removed 3 bases from V and 2 bases from J; junction bases left unmatched: 4. Germline V gene lookup returns CDR1 MNHEY and CDR2 SMNVEV (reference sequence).

V gene TRBV7-9 combines with J gene TRBJ2-7; possibly TRBD2 for D (6 bases). The V end lost 3 bases, the J end lost 3 bases, and 12 bases lay between the germline ends. CDR1 SEHNR and CDR2 FQNEAQ come from the germline V gene (reference sequence). This CDR3 has 14 residues. The CDR3 loop is CASSFRESFYEQYF. CDR3 in DNA: TGTGCCAGCAGCTTCCGGGAGTCCTTCTACGAGCAGTACTTC.

Only a few counts were recorded for this clone. The chain is built from TRBV2 and TRBJ1-1, with D uncertain. The V end lost 6 bases, the J end lost 6 bases, and 14 bases lay between the germline ends. CDR3 length: 13 amino acids. Germline assignment: CDR1 SNHLY and CDR2 FYNNEI. CDR3 in DNA: TGTGCCAGCAGGGTCGACTCTGGGGCTGAAGCTTTCTTT. This codes for CASRVDSGAEAFF.

This clone occurred a few times. The chain uses TRBV29-1 and TRBJ2-1, with 10 bases aligning to TRBD2. Germline CDR1 reads SQVTM; CDR2 reads ANQGSEA. This CDR3 is 15 amino acids long. With V trimmed by 7 bases and J by 0 bases, 6 bases remained unmatched. The CDR3 here is CSALGLAASYNEQFF. The DNA of the CDR3 is TGCAGCGCTCTCGGACTAGCGGCCTCCTACAATGAGCAGTTCTTC.

This clone turned up a few times. This chain connects TRBV7-9 to TRBJ2-7, with 12 bases matching TRBD1. Losses at the gene ends were 5 bases for V and 6 bases for J; bases not matched to a gene: 8. There are 15 residues in the CDR3. Germline V gene lookup returns CDR1 SEHNR and CDR2 FQNEAQ (reference sequence). CDR3 sequence: CASSTPGQGALEQYF. DNA of the CDR3: TGTGCCAGCAGCACACCGGGACAGGGGGCCCTCGAGCAGTACTTC. The variable domain in full, completed from reference TRBV7-9 and TRBJ2-7, reads DTGVSQNPRHKITKRGQNVTFRCDPISEHNRLYWYRQTLGQGPEFLTYFQNEAQLEKSRLLSDRFSAERPKGSFSTLEIQRTEQGDSAMYLCASSTPGQGALEQYFGPGTRLTVT.

This clone was recorded a few times. One end of the junction is discordant with germline, which a read error may explain. The genes are TRBV30 and TRBJ2-1; D perhaps matches TRBD2 (5 bases). The CDR3 length is 11 residues. Germline V lookup: CDR1 GTSNPN, CDR2 SVGIG (reference sequence). CDR3: CAWMPLEVAIF. Here the CDR3 DNA reads TGTGCCTGGATGCCCCTGGAGGTAGCGATCTTC.

CDR3 nucleotides: TGTGCCAGCACCCTAGGGTCTAACCAAGAGACCCAGTACTTC. Translation gives CASTLGSNQETQYF. This rearrangement joins TRBV7-2 to TRBJ2-5; D gene ambiguous. Trimming took 7 bases from V and 0 from J, leaving 12 bases between them. CDR3 length equals 14 residues. From germline, CDR1 is SGHTA and CDR2 FQGNSA.

The V call is TRBV29-1, the J call TRBJ2-2; the D gene is possibly TRBD2 (6 bases). CDR1 is SQVTM and CDR2 is ANQGSEA in the germline V gene. The CDR3 is made up of 13 amino acids. V shed 4 bases and J shed 1 base, with 7 bases lying between them. The CDR3 DNA is TGCAGCGTTGGCGGGATGAACACCGGGGAGCTGTTTTTT. Amino acids: CSVGGMNTGELFF.

This chain uses TRBV30 with TRBJ2-3; TRBD2 matches 7 bases. The V and J ends lost 0 bases and 4 bases, in that order; junction bases with no gene match: 7. The CDR3 sequence is 15 residues long. CDR1 and CDR2 (germline): GTSNPN, SVGIG (reference sequence). The CDR3 DNA sequence: TGTGCCTGGAGTGTAATTGCGGGAGTTCCAGATACGCAGTATTTT. It is translated as CAWSVIAGVPDTQYF.

The gene calls are TRBV5-4 and TRBJ2-2, with 7 bases fitting TRBD1. Germline CDR1 and CDR2: SGHNT and YYREEE (reference sequence). The CDR3 consists of 15 residues. Germline trimming cut 3 bases from V and 2 bases from J; bases unmatched to any gene: 4. The DNA for the CDR3 is TGTGCCAGCAGCTCGGGACAGCCTAACACCGGGGAGCTGTTTTTT. Protein: CASSSGQPNTGELFF.